What follows describes a single T cell receptor (beta chain). These data are taken from a study of blood T cell repertoires in COVID-19. The CDR3 has 22 amino acids. CDR1 and CDR2 from the germline V gene are LGHNA and YNFKEQ. The V gene end was trimmed by 0 bases and the J gene end by 2 bases; junction bases not matched to a gene: 21. Study processing details: Using reference gene primer amplification, nucleated cell counts were estimated. Assay: immunoSEQ multiplex PCR; the TCRdb copy retains only in-frame clones and omits some. V, J and clone size were drawn from that table, and D and trimming were deduced from the DNA. Of roughly 200,000 clones in the sample, 70% to 90% were seen once.

Sequencing was done on a sample of peripheral blood. J is TRBJ2-1 and V is TRBV4-2, with 8 bases fitting TRBD2. This receptor was obtained from a human donor with active or convalescent COVID-19. The donor label of this sample is uncertain. As DNA, the CDR3 is TGTGCCAGCAGCCAAGAGGCGAGTGTGGCTGCGGGGGGCCCCCTCGCCTACAATGAGCAGTTCTTC. Residues: CASSQEASVAAGGPLAYNEQFF.